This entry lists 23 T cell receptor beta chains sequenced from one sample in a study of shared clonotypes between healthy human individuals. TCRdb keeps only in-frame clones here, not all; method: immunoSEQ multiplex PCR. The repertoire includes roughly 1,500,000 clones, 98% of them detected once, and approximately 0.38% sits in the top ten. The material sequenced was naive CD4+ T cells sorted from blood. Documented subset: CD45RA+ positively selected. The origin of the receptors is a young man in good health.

In DNA form, the CDR3 reads TGTGCCAGCAGCCCCGGGCGCACAGGGGAGCAGTTCTTC. Encoded protein: CASSPGRTGEQFF. V gene TRBV11-3 combines with J gene TRBJ2-1; TRBD1 is a possible D gene (6 bases). V lost 5 bases and J 10 bases, leaving 15 bases between the germline ends. Germline assignment: CDR1 SGHNT and CDR2 YENEEA. CDR3 length equals 13 residues.

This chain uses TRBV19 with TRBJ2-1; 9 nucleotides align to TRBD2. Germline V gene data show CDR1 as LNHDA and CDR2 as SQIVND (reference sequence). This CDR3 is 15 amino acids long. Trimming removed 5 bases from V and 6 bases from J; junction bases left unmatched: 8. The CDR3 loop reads CASSPRLAVGNEQFF. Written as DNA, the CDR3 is TGTGCCAGTAGTCCCCGACTAGCGGTCGGCAATGAGCAGTTCTTC.

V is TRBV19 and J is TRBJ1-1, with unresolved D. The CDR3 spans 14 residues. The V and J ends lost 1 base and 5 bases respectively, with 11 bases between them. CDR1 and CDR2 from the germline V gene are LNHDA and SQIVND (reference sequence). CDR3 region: CASSIAFGWTEAFF. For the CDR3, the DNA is TGTGCCAGTAGTATAGCATTCGGGTGGACTGAAGCTTTCTTT. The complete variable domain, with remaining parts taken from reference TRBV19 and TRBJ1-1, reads DGGITQSPKYLFRKEGQNVTLSCEQNLNHDAMYWYRQDPGQGLRLIYYSQIVNDFQKGDIAEGYSVSREKKESFPLTVTSAQKNPTAFYLCASSIAFGWTEAFFGQGTRLTVV.

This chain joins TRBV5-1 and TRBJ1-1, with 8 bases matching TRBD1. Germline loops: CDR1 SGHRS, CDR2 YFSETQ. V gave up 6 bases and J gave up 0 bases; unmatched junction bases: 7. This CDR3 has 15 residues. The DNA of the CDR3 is TGCGCCAGCAACCAAAGACAGGGGATGAACACTGAAGCTTTCTTT. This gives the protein CASNQRQGMNTEAFF.

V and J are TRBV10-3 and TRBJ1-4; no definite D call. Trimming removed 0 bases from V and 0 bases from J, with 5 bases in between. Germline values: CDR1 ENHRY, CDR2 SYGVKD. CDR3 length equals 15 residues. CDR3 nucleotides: TGTGCCATCAGTGAGTCGGCCGCAACTAATGAAAAACTGTTTTTT. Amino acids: CAISESAATNEKLFF.

The CDR3 here is CASSPTRSPYEQYF. The CDR3 coding sequence is TGTGCCAGCAGTCCCACGCGATCCCCCTACGAGCAGTACTTC. The genes are TRBV7-8 and TRBJ2-7; D uncertain. The CDR3 totals 14 residues. Trimming shortened V by 6 bases and J by 2 bases, and 14 bases separated the two germline ends. Germline-derived CDR1 and CDR2 are SGHVS and FQNEAQ.

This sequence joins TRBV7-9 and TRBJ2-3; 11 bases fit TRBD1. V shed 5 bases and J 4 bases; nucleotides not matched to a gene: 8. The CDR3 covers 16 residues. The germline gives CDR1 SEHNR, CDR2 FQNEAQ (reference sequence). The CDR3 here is CASSTRDRGVSDTQYF. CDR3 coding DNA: TGTGCCAGCAGCACCCGGGACAGGGGGGTCTCAGATACGCAGTATTTT. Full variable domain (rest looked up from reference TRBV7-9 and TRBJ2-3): DTGVSQNPRHKITKRGQNVTFRCDPISEHNRLYWYRQTLGQGPEFLTYFQNEAQLEKSRLLSDRFSAERPKGSFSTLEIQRTEQGDSAMYLCASSTRDRGVSDTQYFGPGTRLTVL.

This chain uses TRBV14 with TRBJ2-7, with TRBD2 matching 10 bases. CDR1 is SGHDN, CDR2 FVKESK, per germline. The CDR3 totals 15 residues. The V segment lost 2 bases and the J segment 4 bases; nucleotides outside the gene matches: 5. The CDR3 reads CASSQLGTSEYEQYF. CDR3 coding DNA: TGTGCCAGCAGCCAACTCGGGACTAGCGAGTACGAGCAGTACTTC.

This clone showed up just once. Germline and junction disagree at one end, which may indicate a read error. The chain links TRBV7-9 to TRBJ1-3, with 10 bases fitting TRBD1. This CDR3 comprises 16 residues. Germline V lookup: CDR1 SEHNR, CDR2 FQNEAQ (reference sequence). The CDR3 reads CASSLGDRGSGNTIYF. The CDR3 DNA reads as TGTGCTAGCAGCTTGGGGGACAGGGGCAGCGGAAACACCATATATTTT.

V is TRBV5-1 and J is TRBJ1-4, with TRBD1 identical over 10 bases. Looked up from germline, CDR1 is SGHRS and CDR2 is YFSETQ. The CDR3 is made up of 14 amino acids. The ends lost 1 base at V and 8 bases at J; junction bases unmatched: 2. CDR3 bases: TGCGCCAGCAGCTTGCGGACAGGGGGGGAAAAACTGTTTTTT. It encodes CASSLRTGGEKLFF.

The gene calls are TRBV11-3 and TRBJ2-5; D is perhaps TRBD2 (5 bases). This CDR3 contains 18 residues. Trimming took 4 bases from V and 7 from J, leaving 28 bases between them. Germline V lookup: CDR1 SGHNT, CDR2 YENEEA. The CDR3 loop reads CASSSGLVVAPFRGTQYF. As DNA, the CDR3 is TGTGCCAGCAGCTCTGGACTCGTCGTCGCCCCTTTTCGGGGGACCCAGTACTTC.

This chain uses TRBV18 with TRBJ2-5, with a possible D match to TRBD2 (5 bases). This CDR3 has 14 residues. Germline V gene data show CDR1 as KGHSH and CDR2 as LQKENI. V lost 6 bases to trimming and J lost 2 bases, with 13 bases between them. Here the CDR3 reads CASSLGVRQETQYF. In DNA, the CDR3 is TGTGCCAGCTCTCTCGGGGTTCGGCAAGAGACCCAGTACTTC. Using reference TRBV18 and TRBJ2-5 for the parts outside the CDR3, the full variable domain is NAGVMQNPRHLVRRRGQEARLRCSPMKGHSHVYWYRQLPEEGLKFMVYLQKENIIDESGMPKERFSAEFPKEGPSILRIQQVVRGDSAAYFCASSLGVRQETQYFGPGTRLLVL.

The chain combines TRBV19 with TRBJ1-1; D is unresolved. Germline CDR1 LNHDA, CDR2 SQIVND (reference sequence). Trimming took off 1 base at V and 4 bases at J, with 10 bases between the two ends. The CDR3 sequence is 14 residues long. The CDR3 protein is CASSIVGRSTEAFF. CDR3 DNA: TGTGCCAGTAGTATAGTTGGGAGAAGCACTGAAGCTTTCTTT.

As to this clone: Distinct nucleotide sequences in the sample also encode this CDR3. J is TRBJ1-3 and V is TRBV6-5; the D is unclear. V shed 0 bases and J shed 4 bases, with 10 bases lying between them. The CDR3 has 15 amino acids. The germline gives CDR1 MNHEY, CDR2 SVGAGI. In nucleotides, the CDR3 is TGTGCCAGCAGTTACTCTGAGGGAACGGGAAACACCATATATTTT. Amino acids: CASSYSEGTGNTIYF.

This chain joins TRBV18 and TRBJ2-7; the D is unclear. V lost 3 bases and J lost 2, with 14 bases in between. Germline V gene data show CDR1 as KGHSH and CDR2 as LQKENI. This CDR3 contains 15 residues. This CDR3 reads CASSPPPTSTYEQYF. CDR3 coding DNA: TGTGCCAGCTCACCTCCTCCCACCTCTACCTACGAGCAGTACTTC.

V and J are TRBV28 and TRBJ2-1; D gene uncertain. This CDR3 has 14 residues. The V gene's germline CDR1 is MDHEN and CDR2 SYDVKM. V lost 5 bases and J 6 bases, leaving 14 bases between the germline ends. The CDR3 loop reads CASSLTGLSNEQFF. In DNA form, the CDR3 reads TGTGCCAGCAGTCTCACCGGGCTCTCCAATGAGCAGTTCTTC.

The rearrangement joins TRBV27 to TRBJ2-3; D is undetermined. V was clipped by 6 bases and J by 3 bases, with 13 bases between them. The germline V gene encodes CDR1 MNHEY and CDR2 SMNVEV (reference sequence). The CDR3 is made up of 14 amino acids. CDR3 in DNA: TGTGCCAGCAGCGTCTTGGCCAGGACAGATACGCAGTATTTT. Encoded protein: CASSVLARTDTQYF.

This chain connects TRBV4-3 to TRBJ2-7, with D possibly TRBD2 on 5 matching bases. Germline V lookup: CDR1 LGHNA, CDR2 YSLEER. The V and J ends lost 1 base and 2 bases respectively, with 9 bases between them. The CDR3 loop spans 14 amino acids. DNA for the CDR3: TGCGCCAGCAGCCAAGGATCCGGGACCTACGAGCAGTACTTC. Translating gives CASSQGSGTYEQYF.

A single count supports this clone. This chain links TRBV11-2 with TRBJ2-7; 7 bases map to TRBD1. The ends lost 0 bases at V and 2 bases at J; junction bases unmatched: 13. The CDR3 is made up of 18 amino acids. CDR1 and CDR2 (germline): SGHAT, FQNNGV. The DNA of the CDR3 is TGTGCCAGCAGCTTAGATCTAAGCCGGGACAGACAAACCTACGAGCAGTACTTC. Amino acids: CASSLDLSRDRQTYEQYF.

CDR3 amino acids: CATKDRFMNTEAFF. The CDR3 DNA reads TGTGCCACCAAGGACAGGTTCATGAACACTGAAGCTTTCTTT. The V call is TRBV2, the J call TRBJ1-1; 7 positions agree with TRBD1. The junction had 8 bases not matched to a gene; V was cut back by 10 bases and J by 0 bases. Per the germline V gene, CDR1 is SNHLY and CDR2 is FYNNEI. The CDR3 totals 14 residues. The full variable domain, rest sourced from reference TRBV2 and TRBJ1-1, is EPEVTQTPSHQVTQMGQEVILRCVPISNHLYFYWYRQILGQKVEFLVSFYNNEISEKSEIFDDQFSVERPDGSNFTLKIRSTKLEDSAMYFCATKDRFMNTEAFFGQGTRLTVV.

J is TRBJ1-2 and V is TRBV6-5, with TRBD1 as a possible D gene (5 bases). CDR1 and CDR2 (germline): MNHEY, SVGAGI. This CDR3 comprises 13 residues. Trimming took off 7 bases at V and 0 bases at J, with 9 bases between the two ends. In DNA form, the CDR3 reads TGTGCCAGCACCCAGGGACCTAACTATGGCTACACCTTC. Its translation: CASTQGPNYGYTF.

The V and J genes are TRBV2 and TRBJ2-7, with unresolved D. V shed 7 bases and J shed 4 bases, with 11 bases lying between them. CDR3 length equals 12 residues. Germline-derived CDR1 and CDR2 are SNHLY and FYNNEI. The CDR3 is CASTDGVYEQYF. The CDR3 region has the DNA TGTGCCAGCACCGACGGAGTTTACGAGCAGTACTTC.

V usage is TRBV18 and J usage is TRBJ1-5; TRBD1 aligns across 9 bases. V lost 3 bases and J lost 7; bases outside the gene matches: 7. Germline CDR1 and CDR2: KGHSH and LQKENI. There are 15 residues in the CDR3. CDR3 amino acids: CASSPGDRVGQPQHF. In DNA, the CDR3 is TGTGCCAGCTCACCCGGGGACAGGGTCGGACAGCCCCAGCATTTT.